Given below is one TCR beta chain in context. Its matching antigen is unknown. The entry originates in a study of CD8+CD57+ T cells in acquired aplastic anemia. Study information: Sorted CD4+ and CD8+ cell DNA averaged roughly 3.2 ug. Researchers reported that healthy donors averaged about 10.8 million reads for CD4+ cells. General study findings and limits: The study identified more than 25 CD8+ CDR3 sequences shared by patients and controls.

Researchers used genomic DNA as the template to profile TCR beta VDJ and CDR3. Each CDR3 protein gets one entry after TCRdb re-called the reads with MiXCR. The repertoire holds 150,000 to 200,000 distinct CDR3 sequences, 55% to 75% seen once, with under 60% in the top ten. The CDR3 consists of 13 residues. The germline V and J ends were trimmed by 2 bases and 3 bases, with 5 bases remaining between them. The germline V gene has CDR1 SGHAT and CDR2 FQNNGV. Sequenced material: sorted CD4+, CD8+, or CD8+CD57+ T cells (not recorded which) from PBMCs. J is TRBJ2-1 and V is TRBV11-2; D unresolved. The sequence was obtained from a human donor in good health. The CDR3 sequence is CASSLSRYNEQFF. In DNA form, the CDR3 reads TGTGCCAGCAGCTTATCTCGCTACAATGAGCAGTTCTTC.